This T cell receptor (beta chain) was identified in a study of cytomegalovirus exposure and HLA in healthy donors. A note on this clone: Relative to the germline gene, one junction end is altered; a read error may explain this.

With 60 Vbeta and 13 Jbeta primers, the PCR was carried out. The authors' processing: Later work found around 85 million unique TCR beta chains, with roughly 11 million shared. Clones were sequenced by immunoSEQ multiplex PCR, and TCRdb holds only the in-frame ones, with some missing. Clone size and the V and J calls come from that table; the DNA yielded D and trimming. The table includes tens of thousands of clones, 65% to 85% detected once. The CDR3 sequence is 22 residues long. CDR1 and CDR2 from the germline V gene are SSHAT and FNYEAQ (reference sequence). Sequencing input: PBMCs. The sequence derives from a man between 25 and 39 years old in good health and CMV-seronegative. V and J are TRBV7-7 and TRBJ1-3; 10 positions agree with TRBD1. Here the CDR3 DNA reads TGTGCTAGCAGCTTAATGGGGATTGGGGGACAGGGGAGCCGCAGATCTGGAAACACCATATATTTT. It codes for CASSLMGIGGQGSRRSGNTIYF. Using reference TRBV7-7 and TRBJ1-3 for the parts outside the CDR3, the full variable domain is GAGVSQSPRYKVTKRGQDVTLRCDPISSHATLYWYQQALGQGPEFLTYFNYEAQPDKSGLPSDRFSAERPEGSISTLTIQRTEQRDSAMYRCASSLMGIGGQGSRRSGNTIYFGEGSWLTVV.